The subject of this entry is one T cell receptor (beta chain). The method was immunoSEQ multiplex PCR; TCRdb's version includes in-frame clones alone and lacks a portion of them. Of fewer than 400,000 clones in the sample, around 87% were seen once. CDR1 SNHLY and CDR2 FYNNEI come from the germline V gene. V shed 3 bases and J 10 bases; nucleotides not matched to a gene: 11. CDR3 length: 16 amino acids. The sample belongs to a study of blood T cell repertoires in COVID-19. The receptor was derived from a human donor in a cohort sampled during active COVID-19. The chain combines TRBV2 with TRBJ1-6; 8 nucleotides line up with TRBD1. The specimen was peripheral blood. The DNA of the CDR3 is TGTGCCAGCAGTGACGCGCGGACAGGGAAGGTATCACCCCTCCACTTT. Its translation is CASSDARTGKVSPLHF.